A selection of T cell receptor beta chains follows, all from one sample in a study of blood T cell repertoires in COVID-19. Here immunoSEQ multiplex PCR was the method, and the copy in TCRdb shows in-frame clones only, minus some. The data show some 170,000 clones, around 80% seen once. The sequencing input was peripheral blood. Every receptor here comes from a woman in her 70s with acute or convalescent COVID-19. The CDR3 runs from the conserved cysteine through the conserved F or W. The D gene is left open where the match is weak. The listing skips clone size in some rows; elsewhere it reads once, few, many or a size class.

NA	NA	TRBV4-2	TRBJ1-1	CASSQDWRSGNTEAFF	TGTGCCAGCAGCCAAGATTGGAGGAGTGGGAACACTGAAGCTTTCTTT
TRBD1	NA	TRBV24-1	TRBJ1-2	CATSITGGYGYTF	TGTGCCACCAGTATAACAGGGGGATATGGCTACACCTTC
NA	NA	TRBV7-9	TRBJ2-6	CASSPPVRRSGANVLTF	TGTGCCAGCAGCCCCCCGGTTCGCCGTTCTGGGGCCAACGTCCTGACTTTC
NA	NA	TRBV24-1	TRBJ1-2	CATSPDRSIPSGGYTF	TGTGCCACCAGTCCCGACAGGTCGATCCCATCGGGTGGCTACACCTTC
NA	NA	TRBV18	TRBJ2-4	CASRRQGDIQYF	TGTGCCAGCCGCCGGCAGGGTGACATTCAGTACTTC
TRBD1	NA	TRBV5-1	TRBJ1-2	CASSLEGTGSYGYTF	TGCGCCAGCAGCTTGGAAGGGACAGGGTCCTATGGCTACACCTTC
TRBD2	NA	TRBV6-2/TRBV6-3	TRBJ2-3	CASSLPGLASDTQYF	TGTGCCAGCAGTCTGCCGGGACTAGCTTCAGATACGCAGTATTTT
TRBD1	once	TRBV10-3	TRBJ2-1	CAISRASGTGTNNEQFF	TGTGCCATCAGCAGAGCGTCCGGGACAGGGACAAACAATGAGCAGTTCTTC
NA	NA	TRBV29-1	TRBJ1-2	CSVENGGVGGYTF	TGCAGCGTTGAAAACGGGGGTGTGGGAGGCTACACCTTC
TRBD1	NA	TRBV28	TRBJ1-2	CASSLGTAGGYTF	TGTGCCAGCAGTCTCGGGACAGCTGGGGGCTACACCTTC
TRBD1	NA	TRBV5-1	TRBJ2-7	CASSLAPSGTGGGEQYF	TGCGCCAGCAGCTTGGCCCCCTCCGGGACAGGGGGCGGCGAGCAGTACTTC
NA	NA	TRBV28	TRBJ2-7	CASSFVGANYEQYF	TGTGCCAGCAGTTTCGTAGGGGCAAACTACGAGCAGTACTTC
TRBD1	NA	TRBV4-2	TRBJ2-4	CASSQSGGWSKNIQYF	TGTGCCAGCAGCCAGTCAGGGGGCTGGTCCAAAAACATTCAGTACTTC
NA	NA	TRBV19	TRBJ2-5	CASTIRRGETQYF	TGTGCCAGTACTATCCGGCGGGGCGAGACCCAGTACTTC
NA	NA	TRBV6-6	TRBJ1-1	CASSYAEPNTEAFF	TGTGCCAGCAGTTACGCGGAACCGAACACTGAAGCTTTCTTT
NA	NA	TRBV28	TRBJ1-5	CASSPPRVDQPQHF	TGTGCCAGCAGCCCCCCCAGGGTGGATCAGCCCCAGCATTTT
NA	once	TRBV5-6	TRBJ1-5	CASSSLGGSNQPQHF	TGTGCCAGCAGCTCCCTAGGAGGGAGCAATCAGCCCCAGCATTTT
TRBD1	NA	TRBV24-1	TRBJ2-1	CATSDVRDRGDEQFF	TGTGCCACCAGTGATGTCCGGGACAGGGGAGATGAGCAGTTCTTC
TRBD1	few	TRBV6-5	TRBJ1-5	CASKAAGGVQPQHF	TGTGCCAGCAAAGCCGCAGGGGGTGTTCAGCCCCAGCATTTT
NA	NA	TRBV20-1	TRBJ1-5	CSASLGGAYSNQPQHF	TGCAGTGCTAGTTTAGGCGGCGCCTATAGCAATCAGCCCCAGCATTTT
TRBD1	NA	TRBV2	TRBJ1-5	CASSDWDRSNQPQHF	TGTGCCAGCAGTGACTGGGACAGGTCCAATCAGCCCCAGCATTTT
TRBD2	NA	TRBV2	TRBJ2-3	CASRLAGDYTQYF	TGTGCCAGCAGATTAGCGGGAGATTATACGCAGTATTTT
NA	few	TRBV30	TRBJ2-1	CAWATGYSSYNEQFF	TGTGCCTGGGCTACAGGGTATAGCTCCTACAATGAGCAGTTCTTC
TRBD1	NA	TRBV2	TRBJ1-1	CASRGQGNTEAFF	TGTGCCAGCAGGGGACAGGGGAACACTGAAGCTTTCTTT
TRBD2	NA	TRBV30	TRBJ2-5	CAWSAGLAGGGETQYF	TGTGCCTGGAGTGCAGGACTAGCGGGGGGCGGTGAGACCCAGTACTTC
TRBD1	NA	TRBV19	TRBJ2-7	CASSIRGQGVYEQYF	TGTGCCAGTAGTATACGGGGACAGGGTGTCTACGAGCAGTACTTC
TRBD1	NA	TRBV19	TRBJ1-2	CASSMDRRGGGYTF	TGTGCCAGTAGTATGGACAGGAGGGGAGGTGGCTACACCTTC
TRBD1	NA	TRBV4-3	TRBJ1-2	CASSAGGLYGYTF	TGCGCCAGCAGTGCAGGGGGACTCTATGGCTACACCTTC
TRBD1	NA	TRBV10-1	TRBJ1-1	CASGRQGANTEAFF	TGCGCCAGCGGCCGACAGGGGGCGAACACTGAAGCTTTCTTT
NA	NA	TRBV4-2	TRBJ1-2	CASSQDGRTYGYTF	TGTGCCAGCAGCCAAGATGGCCGGACATATGGCTACACCTTC
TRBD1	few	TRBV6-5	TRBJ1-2	CASRLQGFGYTF	TGTGCCAGCAGACTACAGGGGTTTGGCTACACCTTC
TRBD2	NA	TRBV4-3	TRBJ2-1	CASGLAGEQFF	TGCGCCAGCGGGCTAGCGGGTGAGCAGTTCTTC
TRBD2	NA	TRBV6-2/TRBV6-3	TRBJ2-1	CASSVRAGASGTSYNEQFF	TGTGCCAGCAGCGTTAGGGCAGGAGCCAGCGGGACCTCCTACAATGAGCAGTTCTTC
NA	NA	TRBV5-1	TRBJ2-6	CASSSVLSGANVLTF	TGCGCCAGCAGCTCGGTACTATCTGGGGCCAACGTCCTGACTTTC
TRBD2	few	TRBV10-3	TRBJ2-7	CAISEIVPGLAEPYEQYF	TGTGCCATCAGTGAGATCGTGCCGGGACTAGCGGAACCCTACGAGCAGTACTTC
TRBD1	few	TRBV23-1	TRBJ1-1	CASSQLLTGGMTEAFF	TGCGCCAGCAGTCAGCTCTTGACAGGGGGCATGACTGAAGCTTTCTTT
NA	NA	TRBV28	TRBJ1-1	CASSDSPREAFF	TGTGCCAGCAGTGACTCCCCCAGAGAAGCTTTCTTT
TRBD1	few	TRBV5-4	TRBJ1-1	CASSVRTGGNPEAFF	TGTGCCAGCAGCGTCCGGACAGGGGGGAATCCTGAAGCTTTCTTT
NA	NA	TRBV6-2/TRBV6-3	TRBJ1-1	CASSYTGDTEAFF	TGTGCCAGCAGTTACACGGGGGACACTGAAGCTTTCTTT
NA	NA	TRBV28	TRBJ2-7	CASSLGGASYEQYF	TGTGCCAGCAGTCTTGGAGGGGCCTCCTACGAGCAGTACTTC
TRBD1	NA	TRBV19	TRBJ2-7	CASRQGVRDRSSYEQYF	TGTGCCAGTAGACAAGGGGTCCGGGACAGGAGCTCCTACGAGCAGTACTTC
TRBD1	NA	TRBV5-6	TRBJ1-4	CASSQTGGEKLFF	TGTGCCAGCAGCCAGACAGGGGGAGAAAAACTGTTTTTT
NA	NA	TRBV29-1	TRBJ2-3	CSVGPGGGGTDTQYF	TGCAGCGTGGGTCCGGGAGGGGGCGGCACAGATACGCAGTATTTT
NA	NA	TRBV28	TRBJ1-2	CASMLGGRGYTF	TGTGCCAGCATGTTAGGAGGGCGAGGCTACACCTTC
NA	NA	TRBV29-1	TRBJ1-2	CSVQRRDSGGYTF	TGCAGCGTTCAAAGGCGGGACTCAGGGGGCTACACCTTC
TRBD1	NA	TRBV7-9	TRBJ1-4	CASSLHGQGPEKLFF	TGTGCCAGCAGCCTACACGGACAGGGGCCTGAAAAACTGTTTTTT
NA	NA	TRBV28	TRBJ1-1	CASSSGQGSRLAFF	TGTGCCAGCAGTTCAGGACAAGGCTCACGGTTGGCTTTCTTT
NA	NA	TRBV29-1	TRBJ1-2	CSAWGGIGAGYTF	TGCAGCGCTTGGGGGGGTATCGGAGCCGGCTACACCTTC
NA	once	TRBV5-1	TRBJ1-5	CASSPGQPYSNQPQHF	TGCGCCAGCAGCCCCGGACAGCCTTATAGCAATCAGCCCCAGCATTTT
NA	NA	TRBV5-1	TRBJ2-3	CASSLELKTDTQYF	TGCGCCAGCAGCTTGGAGCTAAAGACAGATACGCAGTATTTT
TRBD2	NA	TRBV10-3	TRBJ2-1	CAISEGLAGGNVNNEQFF	TGTGCCATCAGTGAAGGACTAGCGGGGGGGAATGTTAACAATGAGCAGTTCTTC
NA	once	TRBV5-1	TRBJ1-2	CASSLEAGSYGYTF	TGCGCCAGCAGCTTGGAAGCGGGTAGCTATGGCTACACCTTC
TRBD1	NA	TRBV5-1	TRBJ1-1	CASSSRQGARITEAFF	TGCGCCAGCAGCTCTAGGCAGGGGGCGCGTATCACTGAAGCTTTCTTT
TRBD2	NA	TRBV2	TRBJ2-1	CASSGARAGGQFSSYNEQFF	TGTGCCAGCAGTGGAGCGCGGGCGGGGGGCCAGTTTAGCTCCTACAATGAGCAGTTCTTC
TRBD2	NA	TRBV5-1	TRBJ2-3	CASSVRQTSGSYSDTQYF	TGCGCCAGCAGCGTCCGGCAGACTAGCGGGAGTTACTCAGATACGCAGTATTTT